The 5 T cell receptor beta chains reported below all come from one sample, sequenced in a study of blood T cell repertoires in COVID-19. Generated by immunoSEQ multiplex PCR, the TCRdb table keeps only in-frame clones and is missing some. The sample shows approximately 200,000 clones, 88% of them seen only once. Sample: peripheral blood. Receptors originate from a woman aged 60-75 years with acute or convalescent COVID-19.

V is TRBV29-1 and J is TRBJ2-1; the match to TRBD2 covers 7 bases. CDR1 is SQVTM, CDR2 ANQGSEA, per germline. The V gene end was trimmed by 6 bases and the J gene end by 7 bases; junction bases not matched to a gene: 6. This CDR3 region has 12 residues. The CDR3 sequence is CSVGEGRNEQFF. The CDR3, as DNA: TGCAGCGTCGGGGAGGGGAGAAATGAGCAGTTCTTC.

The V call is TRBV7-3, the J call TRBJ2-1; the match to TRBD2 covers 11 bases. CDR1 and CDR2 from the germline V gene are SGHTA and FQGTGA. J gave up 8 bases and V 5 bases, and 5 bases lay outside the gene matches. The length of the CDR3 is 14 residues. The CDR3 DNA follows: TGTGCCAGCAGCCCACTAGCGGGGGATCATGAGCAGTTCTTC. Encoded protein: CASSPLAGDHEQFF.

The chain couples TRBV14 to TRBJ2-5; 9 bases fit TRBD2. J lost 6 bases, V lost 4 bases, and 3 bases had no gene match. CDR1 and CDR2 from the germline V gene are SGHDN and FVKESK. This CDR3 comprises 13 residues. The CDR3 here is CASSPGLAKTQYF. In DNA form, the CDR3 reads TGTGCCAGCAGCCCCGGACTAGCGAAGACCCAGTACTTC. Full variable domain (outside the CDR3, taken from reference TRBV14 and TRBJ2-5): EAGVTQFPSHSVIEKGQTVTLRCDPISGHDNLYWYRRVMGKEIKFLLHFVKESKQDESGMPNNRFLAERTGGTYSTLKVQPAELEDSGVYFCASSPGLAKTQYFGPGTRLLVL.

CDR3 coding DNA: TGCGCCAGCAGCCAAGATCCACTAGCGGGAGGCCAAGGGGAGACCCAGTACTTC. Protein product: CASSQDPLAGGQGETQYF. The chain joins TRBV4-1 to TRBJ2-5; 12 nucleotides align to TRBD2. Unmatched junction bases numbered 10, after V lost 0 bases and J lost 5 bases. Germline CDR1 MGHRA, CDR2 YSYEKL. The CDR3 contains 18 residues.

The CDR3 DNA reads TGTGCCAGCAGCGTAGAGGGACAGGGGGCCCGTGGGCCCTATAATTCACCCCTCCACTTT. Its protein product is CASSVEGQGARGPYNSPLHF. This chain uses TRBV9 with TRBJ1-6, with 12 bases aligning to TRBD1. V lost 0 bases, J lost 2 bases, and 9 bases stayed unmatched. This CDR3 has 20 residues. CDR1 is SGDLS, CDR2 YYNGEE, per germline.